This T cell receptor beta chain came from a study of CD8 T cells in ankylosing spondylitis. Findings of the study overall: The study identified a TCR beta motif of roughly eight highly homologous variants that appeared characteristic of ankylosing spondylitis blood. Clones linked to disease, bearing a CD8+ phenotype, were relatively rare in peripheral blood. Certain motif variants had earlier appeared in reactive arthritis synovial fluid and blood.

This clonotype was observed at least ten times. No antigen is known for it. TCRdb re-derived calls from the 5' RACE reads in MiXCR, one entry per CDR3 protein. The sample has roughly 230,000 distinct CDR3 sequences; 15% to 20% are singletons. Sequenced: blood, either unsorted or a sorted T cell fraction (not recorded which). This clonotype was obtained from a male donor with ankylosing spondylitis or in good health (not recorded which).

The chain's CDR3 is CSVEFPGRPEQFF. The DNA of the CDR3 is TGCAGCGTCGAGTTTCCGGGGCGGCCTGAGCAGTTCTTC. The rearrangement uses TRBV29-1 and TRBJ2-1, with D possibly being TRBD1 or TRBD2 (5 bases each). The CDR3 has 13 residues. The V gene's germline CDR1 is SQVTM and CDR2 ANQGSEA. V lost 6 bases and J lost 9, with 18 bases in between.